The 18 T cell receptor beta chains in this list originate from one sample, sequenced in a study of human T cells and chemical hapten exposure. Indicated time point: healthy volunteer bleed at 2 weeks. The authors' total RNA extraction used unfractionated whole blood. TCRdb reprocessed the RACE reads via MiXCR and lists one record per CDR3 protein. The table shows some 93,000 distinct CDR3 sequences, with about 8.8% occurring only once. Sequenced input: whole blood. Source of these receptors: a female donor in good health. Some clones in this sample may be carry-over from other donors' samples.

The CDR3 loop is CASSQDESIQYF. CDR3 coding DNA: TGCGCCAGCAGCCAAGATGAAAGCATTCAGTACTTC. The chain carries TRBV4-1 and TRBJ2-4; D gene uncertain. Germline V gene sequence: CDR1 MGHRA, CDR2 YSYEKL. Trimming cost V 0 bases and J 9 bases, with 6 bases left between them. The CDR3 totals 12 residues.

The V call is TRBV4-1, the J call TRBJ2-4, with TRBD2 matching 9 bases. The CDR3 has 17 amino acids. V lost 2 bases and J lost 0; bases outside the gene matches: 5. The germline CDR1 and CDR2 sequences are MGHRA and YSYEKL. The CDR3 coding sequence is TGCGCCAGCAGCCAACCGCTAGCGGGACTAGCCAAAAACATTCAGTACTTC. Protein: CASSQPLAGLAKNIQYF.

In its sample, this clonotype was seen many times. This chain uses TRBV7-9 with TRBJ2-2; TRBD1 matches 7 bases. CDR3 length: 15 amino acids. The V gene end was trimmed by 1 base and the J gene end by 6 bases; junction bases not matched to a gene: 5. Germline loops: CDR1 SEHNR, CDR2 FQNEAQ (reference sequence). The CDR3 reads CASSLVGQQAGELFF. The DNA for the CDR3 is TGTGCCAGCAGCTTAGTGGGACAGCAGGCCGGGGAGCTGTTTTTT.

This clonotype has ten or more counts. The rearrangement uses TRBV6-4 and TRBJ2-5; weak D call: TRBD1 (6 bases). V shed 1 base and J shed 1 base, with 13 bases lying between them. The CDR3 extends over 16 amino acids. Germline CDR1 MRHNA, CDR2 SNTAGT. CDR3 DNA: TGTGCCAGCAGTGACTACGCACAGGGACGCCAAGAGACCCAGTACTTC. Translation gives CASSDYAQGRQETQYF.

The rearrangement joins TRBV5-1 to TRBJ2-3, with TRBD1 identical over 8 bases. J was trimmed by 6 bases and V by 0 bases; bases with no gene match: 12. Germline V gene lookup returns CDR1 SGHRS and CDR2 YFSETQ. The CDR3 covers 17 residues. The CDR3 DNA sequence: TGCGCCAGCAGCTTGGCCGGGACAGGCGATTTTTCGGATACGCAGTATTTT. Translation gives CASSLAGTGDFSDTQYF.

The rearrangement joins TRBV6-2 or TRBV6-3 to TRBJ2-7; a possible D gene is TRBD1 (6 bases). This CDR3 is 13 amino acids long. Trimming removed 7 bases from V and 7 bases from J, with 17 bases in between. The germline CDR1 and CDR2 sequences are MNHEY and SVGEGT. The CDR3, as DNA: TGTGCCAGCATGACGACAGGCGCCCGGGAGCAGTACTTC. Translated: CASMTTGAREQYF.

In its sample, this clonotype was seen many times. The gene calls are TRBV5-1 and TRBJ2-3; D unclear. CDR1 SGHRS and CDR2 YFSETQ come from the germline V gene. CDR3 size: 16 residues. Trimming took 2 bases from V and 3 from J, leaving 16 bases between them. The CDR3, as DNA: TGCGCCAGCAGCTTCGGTGGTAATCGAGTAACAGATACGCAGTATTTT. Residues: CASSFGGNRVTDTQYF. Full variable domain (remainder filled in from reference TRBV5-1 and TRBJ2-3): KAGVTQTPRYLIKTRGQQVTLSCSPISGHRSVSWYQQTPGQGLQFLFEYFSETQRNKGNFPGRFSGRQFSNSRSEMNVSTLELGDSALYLCASSFGGNRVTDTQYFGPGTRLTVL.

The sample holds many counts of this clonotype. The chain links TRBV20-1 to TRBJ2-3; TRBD2 aligns across 11 bases. V gave up 2 bases and J gave up 6 bases; unmatched junction bases: 7. The CDR3 is made up of 15 amino acids. Germline V gene lookup returns CDR1 DFQATT and CDR2 SNEGSKA (reference sequence). The CDR3 nucleotides are TGCAGTGCTAGATCGCGACTAGCGGGATCTGATACGCAGTATTTT. Translated, it gives CSARSRLAGSDTQYF.

J is TRBJ2-3 and V is TRBV12-5; TRBD1 agrees at 8 bases. This CDR3 has 16 residues. Germline loops: CDR1 LGHNT, CDR2 FRNRAP. V was pared by 1 base and J by 4 bases, with 7 bases of the junction left unmatched. The CDR3 region is CASGLGWTGYADTQYF. The CDR3 bases are TGTGCTAGTGGTTTGGGCTGGACAGGGTACGCAGATACGCAGTATTTT.

This clonotype was observed a few times. The rearrangement uses TRBV7-2 and TRBJ2-7; 8 bases align to TRBD2. V was pared by 5 bases and J by 0 bases, with 6 bases of the junction left unmatched. This CDR3 comprises 15 residues. Per germline, CDR1 SGHTA and CDR2 FQGNSA. Here the CDR3 reads CASSPERGPSYEQYF. The DNA of the CDR3 is TGTGCCAGCAGCCCCGAGCGGGGGCCCTCCTACGAGCAGTACTTC.

This clonotype was counted between two and nine times. V is TRBV5-6 and J is TRBJ2-3; D is undetermined. CDR3 length equals 12 residues. Germline V gene lookup returns CDR1 SGHDT and CDR2 YYEEEE. Trimming pared 7 bases from V and 7 bases from J, leaving 13 bases between. Written as DNA, the CDR3 is TGTGCCAGCGGACCTTCAGGAAATACGCAGTATTTT. Translated: CASGPSGNTQYF. Looking up the rest from reference TRBV5-6 and TRBJ2-3 gives the full variable domain: DAGVTQSPTHLIKTRGQQVTLRCSPKSGHDTVSWYQQALGQGPQFIFQYYEEEERQRGNFPDRFSGHQFPNYSSELNVNALLLGDSALYLCASGPSGNTQYFGPGTRLTVL.

The chain combines TRBV11-2 with TRBJ1-5, with a possible D match to TRBD1 (5 bases). V gave up 3 bases and J gave up 0 bases, with 12 bases separating them. The length of the CDR3 is 16 residues. Germline V gene lookup returns CDR1 SGHAT and CDR2 FQNNGV. The CDR3 is CASSFPTAISNQPQHF. The CDR3 DNA follows: TGTGCCAGCAGCTTCCCGACAGCCATTAGCAATCAGCCCCAGCATTTT.

This clonotype has only a few counts. The rearrangement joins TRBV28 to TRBJ2-2; D uncertain. Germline V gene data show CDR1 as MDHEN and CDR2 as SYDVKM. The ends were cut back, 4 bases at V and 8 bases at J, with 11 bases in the middle. The CDR3 consists of 13 residues. CDR3 loop: CASSSTAVGELFF. Written as DNA, the CDR3 is TGTGCCAGCAGTTCCACCGCAGTAGGGGAGCTGTTTTTT.

The rearrangement joins TRBV7-2 to TRBJ2-7, with 11 bases matching TRBD2. J gave up 3 bases and V 1 base, and 5 bases lay outside the gene matches. This CDR3 has 16 residues. Germline CDR1 is SGHTA and CDR2 is FQGNSA. The DNA for the CDR3 is TGTGCCAGCAGCTTAGATGCGACTAGCGGGATCTACGAGCAGTACTTC. It codes for CASSLDATSGIYEQYF. The full variable domain, rest sourced from reference TRBV7-2 and TRBJ2-7, is GAGVSQSPSNKVTEKGKDVELRCDPISGHTALYWYRQSLGQGLEFLIYFQGNSAPDKSGLPSDRFSAERTGGSVSTLTIQRTQQEDSAVYLCASSLDATSGIYEQYFGPGTRLTVT.

This clonotype was seen a handful of times. The CDR3 is CASSLEGLRGANVLTF. The DNA of the CDR3 is TGTGCCAGCAGCTTGGAAGGACTTCGGGGGGCCAACGTCCTGACTTTC. V usage is TRBV5-4 and J usage is TRBJ2-6; D possibly corresponds to TRBD2 (5 bases). This CDR3 has 16 amino acids. CDR1 and CDR2 from the germline V gene are SGHNT and YYREEE (reference sequence). V shed 0 bases and J shed 4 bases, with 11 bases lying between them.

There are many counts of this clonotype. The chain joins TRBV5-1 to TRBJ2-5; D uncertain. CDR3 size: 15 residues. Germline CDR1 SGHRS, CDR2 YFSETQ. The V end lost 0 bases, the J end lost 1 base, and 10 bases lay between the germline ends. The CDR3 reads CASSLASGPQETQYF. CDR3 DNA sequence: TGCGCCAGCAGCTTGGCATCCGGGCCCCAAGAGACCCAGTACTTC.

The chain couples TRBV5-1 to TRBJ2-1; 14 nucleotides agree with TRBD2. The CDR3 loop spans 15 amino acids. Germline V gene sequence: CDR1 SGHRS, CDR2 YFSETQ. After removal of 4 bases from V and 9 bases from J, the junction contained 6 bases not matched to a gene. The CDR3: CASSIGLAGGGEQFF. The CDR3 bases are TGCGCCAGCAGCATAGGACTAGCGGGAGGAGGTGAGCAGTTCTTC.

This clonotype was counted between two and nine times. The chain employs TRBV6-1 and TRBJ2-5, with 8 bases fitting TRBD1. The germline V gene encodes CDR1 MNHNS and CDR2 SASEGT. V lost 4 bases and J lost 8; bases outside the gene matches: 9. This CDR3 contains 14 residues. CDR3 protein: CASSGGQGPGTQYF. DNA for the CDR3: TGTGCCAGCAGTGGTGGACAGGGCCCGGGAACCCAGTACTTC.